This is a list of T cell receptor beta chains from one sample in a study of cytomegalovirus exposure and HLA in healthy donors. Clones were read by immunoSEQ multiplex PCR, and TCRdb kept only the in-frame ones, dropping some. The sample has about 240,000 clones, approximately 84% seen once. Sequencing was performed on PBMCs. These receptors originate from a woman in her twenties or thirties in good health and CMV-seropositive. Each CDR3 is given with its conserved first and last residue. D genes are given only for firm matches. Clone size is not always given. Where it is, it says once, few, many or a class for expanded clones.

. | TRBJ1-5 | TRBV4-2 | TRBD1 | CASSQDALGQGNNQPQHF | TGTGCCAGCAGCCAAGACGCCTTGGGACAGGGAAACAATCAGCCCCAGCATTTT
. | TRBJ1-5 | TRBV5-8 | . | CASSLPQGQGSNQPQHF | TGTGCCAGCAGCTTGCCCCAGGGGCAAGGGAGCAATCAGCCCCAGCATTTT
. | TRBJ1-4 | TRBV6-5 | . | CASSQTGATNEKLFF | TGTGCCAGCAGTCAGACAGGAGCAACTAATGAAAAACTGTTTTTT
. | TRBJ2-1 | TRBV6-1 | . | CASSESRSLLNEQFF | TGTGCCAGCAGTGAAAGTAGATCCCTGCTCAATGAGCAGTTCTTC
. | TRBJ2-5 | TRBV18 | TRBD1 | CASSPVGQGAFETQYF | TGTGCCAGCTCACCGGTCGGACAGGGGGCGTTTGAGACCCAGTACTTC
. | TRBJ2-5 | TRBV28 | . | CASSLGSQGPSIETQYF | TGTGCCAGCAGTTTGGGATCACAGGGCCCCTCAATAGAGACCCAGTACTTC
. | TRBJ2-7 | TRBV2 | TRBD2 | CATSAGGTTGEQYF | TGTGCCACCTCAGCGGGAGGGACGACTGGGGAGCAGTACTTC
. | TRBJ2-1 | TRBV19 | TRBD2 | CASSMWESGRDEQFF | TGTGCCAGTAGTATGTGGGAGTCTGGGAGGGATGAGCAGTTCTTC
. | TRBJ1-5 | TRBV2 | . | CATLRGGTDNSNQPQHF | TGTGCCACCCTGAGAGGGGGAACGGATAATAGCAATCAGCCCCAGCATTTT
. | TRBJ1-5 | TRBV28 | . | CASSLPTGSSNQPQHF | TGTGCCAGCAGTCTCCCGACCGGGTCTAGCAATCAGCCCCAGCATTTT
. | TRBJ1-1 | TRBV27 | TRBD1 | CASSDRGPTEAFF | TGTGCCAGCAGTGACAGGGGGCCTACTGAAGCTTTCTTT
. | TRBJ1-2 | TRBV30 | . | CAWADKTTYGYTF | TGTGCCTGGGCGGACAAGACAACCTATGGCTACACCTTC
. | TRBJ2-1 | TRBV27 | TRBD1 | CASRQNRDSYTTIYNEQFF | TGTGCCAGCAGACAGAACCGGGACAGCTATACCACTATATACAATGAGCAGTTCTTC
. | TRBJ1-3 | TRBV5-1 | TRBD1 | CASSWDSSGNTIYF | TGCGCCAGCAGCTGGGACAGCTCTGGAAACACCATATATTTT
once | TRBJ2-7 | TRBV7-9 | . | CASSLGAYEQYF | TGTGCCAGCAGCCTCGGGGCCTACGAGCAGTACTTC
. | TRBJ1-5 | TRBV7-2 | . | CASSRFKGGLNQPQHF | TGTGCCAGCAGCCGCTTTAAGGGGGGGCTAAATCAGCCCCAGCATTTT
. | TRBJ2-7 | TRBV27 | TRBD1 | CASSSGTAISYEQYF | TGTGCCAGCAGCTCCGGGACAGCCATCTCCTACGAGCAGTACTTC
. | TRBJ2-5 | TRBV5-1 | TRBD1 | CASSYYFGTGGYQETQYF | TGCGCCAGCAGCTACTATTTCGGGACAGGAGGGTACCAAGAGACCCAGTACTTC
. | TRBJ2-7 | TRBV9 | TRBD2 | CASSVTGRTSVHEQYF | TGTGCCAGCAGCGTAACTGGGAGGACTAGCGTCCACGAGCAGTACTTC
. | TRBJ2-2 | TRBV5-1 | . | CASGQQNSAGELFF | TGCGCCAGCGGACAGCAGAACAGCGCCGGGGAGCTGTTTTTT
once | TRBJ2-7 | TRBV5-1 | TRBD1 | CASSLARQGAGFYEQYF | TGCGCCAGCAGCTTGGCTCGTCAGGGGGCGGGATTCTACGAGCAGTACTTC
. | TRBJ2-3 | TRBV5-1 | TRBD2 | CASSLGTSGYTDTQYF | TGCGCCAGCAGCTTGGGGACTAGCGGATACACAGATACGCAGTATTTT
. | TRBJ1-5 | TRBV7-2 | TRBD1 | CASSQRTGGEQPQHF | TGTGCCAGCAGCCAGAGGACAGGGGGGGAACAGCCCCAGCATTTT
. | TRBJ2-5 | TRBV7-8 | TRBD2 | CASSLAGGPHDQYF | TGTGCCAGCAGCTTAGCGGGAGGGCCTCATGACCAGTACTTC
. | TRBJ2-7 | TRBV5-6 | TRBD1 | CASSYDRGFYEQYF | TGTGCCAGCAGCTATGACAGGGGGTTTTACGAGCAGTACTTC
once | TRBJ1-1 | TRBV6-5 | TRBD1 | CASSYTGQDEAFF | TGTGCCAGCAGTTACACCGGACAGGACGAAGCTTTCTTT
. | TRBJ2-7 | TRBV5-1 | . | CASSQPTRGEYSYEQYF | TGCGCCAGCAGCCAGCCAACCAGGGGGGAATACTCCTACGAGCAGTACTTC
. | TRBJ1-3 | TRBV28 | TRBD1 | CASVGQGAIFGNTIYF | TGTGCCAGCGTAGGACAGGGGGCCATCTTTGGAAACACCATATATTTT
. | TRBJ2-7 | TRBV18 | . | CASSPADTYEQYF | TGTGCCAGCTCACCGGCGGACACCTACGAGCAGTACTTC
. | TRBJ2-7 | TRBV5-1 | . | CASSQADGTRNF | TGCGCCAGCAGCCAAGCAGACGGGACACGGAACTTC
. | TRBJ2-7 | TRBV6-1 | TRBD2 | CASSDPLNSGKSYEQYF | TGTGCCAGCAGTGATCCCCTAAATAGCGGGAAGAGCTACGAGCAGTACTTC
. | TRBJ1-1 | TRBV5-1 | . | CASSGMDTNTEAFF | TGCGCCAGCAGCGGGATGGACACCAACACTGAAGCTTTCTTT
. | TRBJ2-1 | TRBV23-1 | . | CASSQSSDNEQFF | TGCGCCAGCAGTCAATCTAGCGACAATGAGCAGTTCTTC
. | TRBJ1-1 | TRBV11-3 | . | CASSPMNTEAFF | TGTGCCAGCAGTCCCATGAACACTGAAGCTTTCTTT
. | TRBJ1-5 | TRBV9 | . | CASSSRANNQPQHF | TGTGCCAGCAGCAGCCGCGCCAATAATCAGCCCCAGCATTTT
. | TRBJ1-1 | TRBV9 | . | CASSVSSGITGSEAFF | TGTGCCAGCAGCGTTAGTTCCGGAATTACAGGGTCTGAAGCTTTCTTT
. | TRBJ2-5 | TRBV6-1 | TRBD1 | CASSDRTGEETQYF | TGTGCCAGCAGTGACAGGACAGGGGAAGAGACCCAGTACTTC
. | TRBJ2-7 | TRBV5-6 | TRBD1 | CASSLMRGPGEQYF | TGTGCCAGCAGCTTGATGAGGGGGCCTGGCGAGCAGTACTTC
. | TRBJ1-1 | TRBV5-1 | TRBD1 | CASSYRPTGPTEAFF | TGCGCCAGCAGCTATCGACCGACAGGGCCCACTGAAGCTTTCTTT
. | TRBJ1-4 | TRBV30 | TRBD1 | CAWSSPGQGLEKLFF | TGTGCCTGGAGTTCCCCGGGACAGGGGCTCGAAAAACTGTTTTTT
. | TRBJ2-2 | TRBV2 | TRBD1 | CARGDRGHTGELFF | TGTGCCAGAGGGGACAGGGGACACACCGGGGAGCTGTTTTTT
. | TRBJ1-1 | TRBV7-8 | . | CASSRESLKEEWAEAFF | TGTGCCAGCAGCCGGGAAAGCTTAAAGGAGGAGTGGGCTGAAGCTTTCTTT
. | TRBJ1-1 | TRBV5-4 | TRBD1 | CASSLLGQGNTEAFF | TGTGCCAGCAGCTTGCTGGGACAGGGGAACACTGAAGCTTTCTTT
few | TRBJ1-2 | TRBV2 | TRBD1 | CASSIWTGHYGYTF | TGTGCCAGCAGCATATGGACAGGGCACTATGGCTACACCTTC
. | TRBJ1-5 | TRBV6-1 | . | CASGSSGDSNQPQHF | TGTGCCAGCGGGTCTTCAGGGGACAGCAATCAGCCCCAGCATTTT
. | TRBJ1-1 | TRBV5-4 | TRBD1 | CASSPRRDRDTEAFF | TGTGCCAGCAGCCCCCGCCGGGACAGGGACACTGAAGCTTTCTTT
. | TRBJ1-2 | TRBV7-9 | . | CASSFGGSYTF | TGTGCCAGCAGTTTCGGGGGTAGCTACACCTTC
. | TRBJ1-5 | TRBV25-1 | TRBD1 | CASRGQVNQPQHF | TGTGCCAGCAGAGGACAGGTCAATCAGCCCCAGCATTTT